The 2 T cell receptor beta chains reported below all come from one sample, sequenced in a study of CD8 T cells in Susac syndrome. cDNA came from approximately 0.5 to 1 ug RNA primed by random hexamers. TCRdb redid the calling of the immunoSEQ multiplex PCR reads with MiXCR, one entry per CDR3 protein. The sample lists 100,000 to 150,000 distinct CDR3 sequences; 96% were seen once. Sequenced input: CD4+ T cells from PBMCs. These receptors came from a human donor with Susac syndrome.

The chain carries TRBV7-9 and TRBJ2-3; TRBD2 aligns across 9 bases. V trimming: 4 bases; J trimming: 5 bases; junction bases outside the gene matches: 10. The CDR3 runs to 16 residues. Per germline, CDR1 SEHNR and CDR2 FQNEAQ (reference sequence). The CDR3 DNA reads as TGTGCCAGCAGCTCGATTCTAGCGGGAACAGGAGATACGCAGTATTTT. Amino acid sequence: CASSSILAGTGDTQYF.

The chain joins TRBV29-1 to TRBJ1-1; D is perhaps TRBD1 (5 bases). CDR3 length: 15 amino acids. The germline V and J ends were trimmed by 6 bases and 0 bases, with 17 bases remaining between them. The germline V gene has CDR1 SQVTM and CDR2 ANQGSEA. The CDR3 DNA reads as TGCAGCGTCCAAGGGGATCCCCGTATGAACACTGAAGCTTTCTTT. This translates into CSVQGDPRMNTEAFF.